What follows is one TCR beta chain and its context. Profiling relied on immunoSEQ multiplex PCR, and the TCRdb table lists in-frame clones only, not all of them. This sample has about 12,000 clones, with approximately 60% found just once. The data belong to a study of sequential checkpoint blockade in melanoma. Study in general: Patients were randomized 1:1 to nivolumab-then-ipilimumab or ipilimumab-then-nivolumab first-line.

Stated treatment: randomized to nivolumab then ipilimumab (arm A) or the reverse (arm B). No patient had prior DNA-damaging chemotherapy. Live CD3+CD8+ CD19− CD56− cells were sorted from PBMCs. This CDR3 has 15 residues. V dropped 5 bases and J dropped 6 bases, with 20 bases sitting between them. Per the germline V gene, CDR1 is SGHVS and CDR2 is FQNEAQ. This chain connects TRBV7-8 to TRBJ2-7, with D perhaps TRBD1 (7 bases). The sample consisted of CD8+ T cells sorted from blood (inferred from file names), taken from a patient given nivolumab and ipilimumab in sequence. The sequence was obtained from a human donor with melanoma. The CDR3 loop is CASSALRETGIEQYF. DNA of the CDR3: TGTGCCAGCAGCGCACTCCGGGAGACAGGGATCGAGCAGTACTTC.